This T cell receptor (beta chain) was captured by sequencing in a study of T cell clonality in common variable immunodeficiency. Whole-study findings and limits: T cell subpopulation sequencing would be needed to explain CVID clonality. Reportedly, TCR beta sequences from common variable immunodeficiency showed fewer deletions and N-nucleotide insertions.

Per germline, CDR1 SGHTA and CDR2 FQGTGA. Unmatched junction bases numbered 4, after V lost 3 bases and J lost 0 bases. This CDR3 has 16 amino acids. Libraries were prepared by immunoSEQ multiplex PCR; TCRdb keeps only in-frame clonotypes and omits some of them. This repertoire holds 25,000 to 30,000 clones, and none appear only once. Reduced serum IgG, IgA and/or IgM plus specific antibody deficiency defined CVID. CVID subjects were neither ill nor on immunomodulatory or immunosuppressive medication at sampling. Blood samples were heparinized, roughly 5 to 9 ml per donor. Notes on this clone: Its specificity is unknown. The CDR3 goes on 3 residues after the read ends, and that part is filled in from the germline J gene.

This rearrangement joins TRBV7-3 to TRBJ1-1; TRBD1 aligns across 10 bases. The sample comprised peripheral blood mononuclear cells. This clonotype originated in a human donor with common variable immunodeficiency. CDR3 amino acids: CASSLGTGALNTEAFF. The CDR3 bases that were read are TGTGCCAGCAGCTTGGGGACAGGGGCACTGAACACTGAA.